This TCR beta chain emerged from a study of blood T cell repertoires in COVID-19 (dated by TCRdb to the early 2020s). Background on the whole study: Samples covering the acute and convalescent phases of COVID-19 were provided by collaborators in the United States, Italy and Spain. The material from the prospective study consisted of cDNA or gDNA derived from T cells, B-cell-depleted T cells, or PBMCs. Deeply sampled blood TCRbeta repertoires from subjects exposed to, actively infected with, or recovered from COVID-19 were included in the dataset. The repertoires were released in a freely available public database intended as a resource for research on the immune response to SARS-CoV-2. The samples were drawn from two sources: the first 160 participants of the ongoing ImmuneRACE study, and 1,000 to 1,500 subjects contributed by 6 global collaborators. A de-identified subject ID, COVID-19 status, age in years and sex were almost always included in the sample metadata. Where available, HLA class I and class II types were taken from metadata supplied by the sample provider and were not determined by assay-based typing.

TCRbeta CDR3 regions were amplified from genomic DNA by means of the immunoSEQ Assay, a bias-controlled multiplex PCR. In the original analysis: The number of nucleated cells in each sample was estimated from the amplification of reference gene primers within the assay. Sequence reads were collapsed and filtered to measure the absolute abundance of every unique TCRbeta CDR3 rearrangement. For each sample, productive Simpson clonality was calculated as the square root of Simpson's diversity index across productive rearrangements. This is the immuneACCESS table as TCRdb keeps it, with only in-frame sequences that have V and J called. A part of the clones is gone; compared with another copy, unresolved V genes explain less than half, and the rest is unexplained. That table gives V, J and clone size, and the DNA gave D and trimming. In this sample the table shows approximately 240,000 clones, 75% to 90% of which occur a single time. Clones ranked in the top ten supply under 6.5% of the sample.

Broader findings and caveats from the paper: How much clinical and demographic metadata was included differed by source and by participant, and the metadata was provided uncurated.

About this clone: There is no known antigen for this receptor. Base qualities were left out, and no much larger clone turns up one base away. Other DNA variants within this sample encode the same CDR3.

Participants in the prospective study were enrolled through a virtual design, were aged roughly 18 to 100 years, and lived in 24 United States geographic areas. In the prospective study, participants were assigned to cohorts based on the clinical history participants reported in a screening survey and a study questionnaire. In the prospective study, mobile phlebotomists collected whole blood, serum and a nasopharyngeal or oropharyngeal swab from each participant. Prospective study participants could optionally give additional blood draws and questionnaires over an approximately two-month period. Before DNA extraction, blood samples from the prospective study were shipped at room temperature or frozen. As encoded in the germline V gene, CDR1 is MGHRA while CDR2 is YSYEKL. The CDR3 starts with the cysteine, ends with the phenylalanine, and has 16 residues. Just the 48-base CDR3 DNA is kept, in frame starting at base 1. The junction shows trimming of 3 bases on V and 3 bases on J, plus 14 bases between the germline ends.

The TCR sequence derives from a woman in her twenties or thirties with acute COVID-19. The sequenced sample was PBMCs or T cells enriched from blood (not recorded which). The chain joins TRBV4-1 to TRBJ2-2; a tentative D call is TRBD2 (6 bases match). The CDR3 protein sequence reads: CASSQEAGGYTGELFF. The base sequence is TGCGCCAGCAGCCAGGAGGCTGGGGGGTACACCGGGGAGCTGTTTTTT.